This T cell receptor (beta chain) is drawn from a study of low-dose radiotherapy and immunotherapy resistance in tumors. For the study at large: Fractions of 0.5 Gy went to Cohort 1 every 2 weeks, totaling 6.5 Gy. Daily oral aspirin at 300 mg began on cycle 1 day 1 and lasted four cycles.

Germline V gives CDR1 LNHDA, CDR2 SQIVND (reference sequence). The length of the CDR3 is 12 residues. Trimming removed 9 bases from V and 0 bases from J, with 8 bases in between. Time point defined: before trial treatment. The study gave donors nivolumab, ipilimumab, aspirin, low-dose cyclophosphamide and low-dose radiotherapy. This clonotype has at least ten counts. Covering alpha and beta chains, TRAV- and TRBV-specific primers were used for the first-strand cDNA. For amplifying TCRs, the PCR ran for about 19 cycles with Phusion, which was used together with a constant-region primer and the adapter on the V primers. TCRdb fed the reads into MiXCR, producing one record per CDR3 protein. Among 40,000 or so distinct CDR3 sequences, 25% to 40% were seen once, and the ten largest hold 3.5% to 4.5%.

The chain uses TRBV19 and TRBJ1-2, with unresolved D. The sequencing here drew on PBMCs, taken before treatment. The TCR sequence derives from a male donor with gallbladder cancer. CDR3 nucleotide sequence: TGTGCCAGCGCCGATCCTAACTATGGCTACACCTTC. It translates to CASADPNYGYTF. The complete variable domain, with remaining parts taken from reference TRBV19 and TRBJ1-2, reads DGGITQSPKYLFRKEGQNVTLSCEQNLNHDAMYWYRQDPGQGLRLIYYSQIVNDFQKGDIAEGYSVSREKKESFPLTVTSAQKNPTAFYLCASADPNYGYTFGSGTRLTVV.